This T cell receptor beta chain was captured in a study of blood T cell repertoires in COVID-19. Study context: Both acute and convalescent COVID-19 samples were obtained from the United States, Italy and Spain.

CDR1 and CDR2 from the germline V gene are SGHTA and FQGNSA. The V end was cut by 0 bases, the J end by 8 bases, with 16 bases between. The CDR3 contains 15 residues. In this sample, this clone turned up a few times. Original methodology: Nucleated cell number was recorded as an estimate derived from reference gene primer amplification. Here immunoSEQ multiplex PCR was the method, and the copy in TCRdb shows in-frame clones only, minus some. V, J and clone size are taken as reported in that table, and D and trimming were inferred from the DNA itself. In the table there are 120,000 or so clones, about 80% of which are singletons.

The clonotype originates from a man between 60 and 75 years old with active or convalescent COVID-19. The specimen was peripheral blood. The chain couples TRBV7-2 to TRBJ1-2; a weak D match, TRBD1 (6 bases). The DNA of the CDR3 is TGTGCCAGCAGCTTAGCCCGGCCGGGGGGCGCCGGCTACACCTTC. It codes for CASSLARPGGAGYTF.